This TCR beta chain was recorded in a study of cytomegalovirus exposure and HLA in healthy donors. General observations from the study: Associated with cytomegalovirus, according to the listing, were some 150 TCR beta chains.

The primer mix had 60 Vbeta and 13 Jbeta primers. Sequenced by immunoSEQ multiplex PCR; TCRdb stores in-frame clones only, minus some. The profile shows 98,000 or so clones, roughly 72% of them singletons. As to this clone: No antigen is known for it.

The sample consisted of PBMCs. This clonotype was sampled from a woman under 30 in good health and CMV-seropositive.

CDR3 amino acids: CASSPAGVSGELFF. CDR3 nucleotides: TGCGCCAGCAGCCCAGCGGGAGTATCCGGGGAGCTGTTTTTT. V usage is TRBV5-1 and J usage is TRBJ2-2; TRBD2 matches 8 bases. The V segment lost 4 bases and the J segment 6 bases; nucleotides outside the gene matches: 5. Germline lookup yields CDR1 SGHRS and CDR2 YFSETQ. The CDR3 length is 14 residues.